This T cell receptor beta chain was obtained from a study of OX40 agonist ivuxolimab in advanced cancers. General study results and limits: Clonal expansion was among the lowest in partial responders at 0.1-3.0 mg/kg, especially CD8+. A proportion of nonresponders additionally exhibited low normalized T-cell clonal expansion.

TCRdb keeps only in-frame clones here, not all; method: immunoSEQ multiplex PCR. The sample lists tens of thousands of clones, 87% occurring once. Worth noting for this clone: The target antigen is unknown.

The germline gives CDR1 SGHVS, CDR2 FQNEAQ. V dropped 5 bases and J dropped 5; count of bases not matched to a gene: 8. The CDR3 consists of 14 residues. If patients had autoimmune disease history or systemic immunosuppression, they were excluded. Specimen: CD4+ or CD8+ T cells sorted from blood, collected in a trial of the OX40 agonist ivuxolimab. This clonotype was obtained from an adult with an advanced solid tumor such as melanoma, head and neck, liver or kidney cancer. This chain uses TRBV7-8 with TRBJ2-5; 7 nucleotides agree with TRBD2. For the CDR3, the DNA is TGTGCCAGCAGCACTAGACTAGCTGGGGAGACCCAGTACTTC. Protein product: CASSTRLAGETQYF.